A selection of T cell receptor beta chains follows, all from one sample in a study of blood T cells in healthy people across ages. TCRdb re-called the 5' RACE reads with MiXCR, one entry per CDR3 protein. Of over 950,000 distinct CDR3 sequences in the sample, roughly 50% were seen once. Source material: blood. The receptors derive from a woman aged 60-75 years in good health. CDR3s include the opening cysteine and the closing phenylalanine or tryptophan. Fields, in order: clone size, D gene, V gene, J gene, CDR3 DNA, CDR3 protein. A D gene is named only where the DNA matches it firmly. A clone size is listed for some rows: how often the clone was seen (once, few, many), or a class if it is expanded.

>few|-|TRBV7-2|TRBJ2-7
TGTGCCAGCAGCCCAAACCCGTGGTTCCCCAAGGACTACGAGCAGTACTTC
CASSPNPWFPKDYEQYF
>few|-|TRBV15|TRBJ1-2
TGTGCCACCAGCAGAGATCCATCGGGGGGCTACACCTTC
CATSRDPSGGYTF
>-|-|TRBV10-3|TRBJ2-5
TGTGCCATCAGTGATCGCGGGGAGACCCAGTACTTC
CAISDRGETQYF
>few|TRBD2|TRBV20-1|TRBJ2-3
TGCAGTGCTAGATCCGGGAGGTCTAGCACAGATACGCAGTATTTT
CSARSGRSSTDTQYF
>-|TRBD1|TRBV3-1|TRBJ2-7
TGTGCCAGCAGCCAGCCCGGGACAGGGGAGGTCGAGCAGTACTTC
CASSQPGTGEVEQYF
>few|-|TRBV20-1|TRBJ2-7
TGCAGTGTAAACGGGATCTACGAGCAGTACTTC
CSVNGIYEQYF
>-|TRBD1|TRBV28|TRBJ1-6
TGTGCCAGCAGAACGCGGAGACAGGGGGAGGTTTCACCCCTCCACTTT
CASRTRRQGEVSPLHF
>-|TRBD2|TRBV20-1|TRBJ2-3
TGCAGTGCTTTTCGACTAGCGGGGGACCCGGATACGCAGTATTTT
CSAFRLAGDPDTQYF
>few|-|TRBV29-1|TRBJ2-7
TGCAGCGCTCACGGTCTCCACGAGCAGTACTTC
CSAHGLHEQYF
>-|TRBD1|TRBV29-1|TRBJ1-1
TGCAGCGTTAAGACAGGGGGCTGGACTGAAGCTTTCTTT
CSVKTGGWTEAFF
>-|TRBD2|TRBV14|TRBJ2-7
TGTGCCAGCAGCCGAGGACCTCTAGCGGGAGGATTTTACGAGCAGTACTTC
CASSRGPLAGGFYEQYF
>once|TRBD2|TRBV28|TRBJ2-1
TGCGCCAGCAGCCCTAGCGGGGGAGGGGGTCTCAATGAGCAGTTCTTC
CASSPSGGGGLNEQFF
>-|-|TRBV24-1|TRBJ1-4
TGTGCCACCAGTTGGGGAGATAATGAAAAACTGTTTTTT
CATSWGDNEKLFF
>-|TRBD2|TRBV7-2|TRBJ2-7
TGTGCCAGCAGCGCCGGATCGGGAGGTGCCTACGAGCAGTACTTC
CASSAGSGGAYEQYF
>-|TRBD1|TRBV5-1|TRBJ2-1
TGCGCCAGCAGCTTAACCGGGACAGGGGTCAATGAGCAGTTCTTC
CASSLTGTGVNEQFF
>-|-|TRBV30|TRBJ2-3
TGTGCCTGGAGTAAGCAGTGGATGCAGTATTTT
CAWSKQWMQYF
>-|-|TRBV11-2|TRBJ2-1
TGTGCCAGCAGCTTAGAAGGGCCAGCCTACAATGAGCAGTTCTTC
CASSLEGPAYNEQFF
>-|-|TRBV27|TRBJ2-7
TGTGCCAGCAGTATTTATGGTGGCAGCAAGCAGTACTTC
CASSIYGGSKQYF
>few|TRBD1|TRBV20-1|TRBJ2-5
TGCAGTGCCCTGGCCGGGACAGGGATAGAGACCCAGTACTTC
CSALAGTGIETQYF
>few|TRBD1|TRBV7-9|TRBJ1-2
TGTGCCAGCAGCTTAGCTGGAGGACAGGGGGATGGCTACACCTTC
CASSLAGGQGDGYTF
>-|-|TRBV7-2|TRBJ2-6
TGTGCCAGCAGCTCCCAGGGGCAGTTGTTAAACGTCCTGACTTTC
CASSSQGQLLNVLTF
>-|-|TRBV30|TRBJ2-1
TGTGCCTGGAGTATTGGACAGAGAAACAATGAGCAGTTCTTC
CAWSIGQRNNEQFF
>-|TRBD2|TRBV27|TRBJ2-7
TGTGCCAGCAGTCCATTAGCGGGAGGCGCAACCTACGAGCAGTACTTC
CASSPLAGGATYEQYF
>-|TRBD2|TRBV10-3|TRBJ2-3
TGTGCCATCAGGAATGGGAGGGCCTTTGCAGATACGCAGTATTTT
CAIRNGRAFADTQYF
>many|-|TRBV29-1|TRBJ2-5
TGCAGCGTCCACCTCGGGGAGACCCAGTACTTC
CSVHLGETQYF
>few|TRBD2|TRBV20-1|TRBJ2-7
TGCAGTGCCCGGGGACTAGCGGGAGATTCCTACGAGCAGTACTTC
CSARGLAGDSYEQYF
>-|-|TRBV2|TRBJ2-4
TGTGCCAGCGCCCGGGACATAGCCGAAAACATTCAGTACTTC
CASARDIAENIQYF
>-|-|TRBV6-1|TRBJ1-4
TGTGCCAGCAGTGAGGTCAGGGGCAATGAAAAACTGTTTTTT
CASSEVRGNEKLFF
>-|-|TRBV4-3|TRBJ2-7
TGCGCCAGCAGCCAAGATCAAGGAAACGAGCAGTACTTC
CASSQDQGNEQYF
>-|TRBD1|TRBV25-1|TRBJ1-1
TGTGCCAGCAGAAGCGACAGGGGGCAAGCTTTCTTT
CASRSDRGQAFF
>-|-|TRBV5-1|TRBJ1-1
TGCGCCAGCAGCTTGGCTTCGCCGAACACTGAAGCTTTCTTT
CASSLASPNTEAFF
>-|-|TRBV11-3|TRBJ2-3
TGTGCCAGCAGCTTAGGCGGGGGCGCCACAGATACGCAGTATTTT
CASSLGGGATDTQYF
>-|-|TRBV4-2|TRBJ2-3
TGTGCCAGCAGCCGAGTGAAAGCAGATACGCAGTATTTT
CASSRVKADTQYF
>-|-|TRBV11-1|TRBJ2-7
TGTGCCAGCAGCTTAGCGGGTTCGCAAGGTTACGAGCAGTACTTC
CASSLAGSQGYEQYF
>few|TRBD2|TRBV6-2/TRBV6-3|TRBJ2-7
TGTGCCAGCTATAGCGGGACTAGAGTCTACGAGCAGTACTTC
CASYSGTRVYEQYF
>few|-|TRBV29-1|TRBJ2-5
TGCAGCGTTGTTGCGGGACAGCGTGAGACCCAGTACTTC
CSVVAGQRETQYF
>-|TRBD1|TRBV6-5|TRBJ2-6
TGTGCCAGCAGTTACTCGAAGACAGGGGGCTATGGGGCCAACGTCCTGACTTTC
CASSYSKTGGYGANVLTF
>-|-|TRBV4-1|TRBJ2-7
TGCGCCAGCAGCCAAGTGACTCTCGTCAACGAGCAGTACTTC
CASSQVTLVNEQYF
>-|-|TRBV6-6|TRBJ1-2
TGTGCCAGCAGTTACTCAGGGGCAGATGGCTACACCTTC
CASSYSGADGYTF
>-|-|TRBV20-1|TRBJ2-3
TGCAGTGCTAGAGCGCTGGTAGATACGCAGTATTTT
CSARALVDTQYF